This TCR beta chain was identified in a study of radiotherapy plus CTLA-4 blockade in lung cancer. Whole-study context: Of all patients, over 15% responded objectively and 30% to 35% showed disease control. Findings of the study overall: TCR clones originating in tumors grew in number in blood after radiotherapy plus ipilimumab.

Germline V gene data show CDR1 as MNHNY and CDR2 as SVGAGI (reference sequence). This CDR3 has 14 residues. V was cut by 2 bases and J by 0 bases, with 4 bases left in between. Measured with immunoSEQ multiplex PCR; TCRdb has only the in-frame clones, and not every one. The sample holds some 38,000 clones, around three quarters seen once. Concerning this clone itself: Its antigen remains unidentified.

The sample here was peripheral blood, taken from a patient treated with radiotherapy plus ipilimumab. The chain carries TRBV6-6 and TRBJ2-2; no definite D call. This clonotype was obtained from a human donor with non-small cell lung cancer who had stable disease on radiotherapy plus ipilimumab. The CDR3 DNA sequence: TGTGCCAGCAGTTACGCCCCGAACACCGGGGAGCTGTTTTTT. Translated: CASSYAPNTGELFF.